This T cell receptor (beta chain) was obtained from a study of blood T cell repertoires in COVID-19. Study summary: The United States, Italy and Spain supplied acute and convalescent COVID-19 samples. The analysed material was cDNA or gDNA that came from T cells, B-cell-depleted T cells, or PBMCs.

As originally analysed: Estimation of nucleated cell counts was performed using reference gene primer amplification. Profiled with immunoSEQ multiplex PCR; TCRdb holds only in-frame clones, not every one. V and J calls plus clone size are reproduced from that table; the DNA served to infer D and trimming. The table records around 320,000 clones, roughly 89% of them present only once. Seattle researchers signed up patients amid active infection and tracked them longitudinally. The specimen sequenced was peripheral blood. The sequence was obtained from a woman aged 30 to 39 with COVID-19, enrolled during active disease.

CDR3 sequence: CASSRGQYNSPLHF. DNA for the CDR3: TGTGCCAGCAGCCGGGGACAGTATAATTCACCCCTCCACTTT. The chain has TRBV28 and TRBJ1-6; 7 bases line up with TRBD1. The CDR3 contains 14 residues. V dropped 6 bases and J dropped 4; count of bases not matched to a gene: 3. CDR1 and CDR2 (germline): MDHEN, SYDVKM.